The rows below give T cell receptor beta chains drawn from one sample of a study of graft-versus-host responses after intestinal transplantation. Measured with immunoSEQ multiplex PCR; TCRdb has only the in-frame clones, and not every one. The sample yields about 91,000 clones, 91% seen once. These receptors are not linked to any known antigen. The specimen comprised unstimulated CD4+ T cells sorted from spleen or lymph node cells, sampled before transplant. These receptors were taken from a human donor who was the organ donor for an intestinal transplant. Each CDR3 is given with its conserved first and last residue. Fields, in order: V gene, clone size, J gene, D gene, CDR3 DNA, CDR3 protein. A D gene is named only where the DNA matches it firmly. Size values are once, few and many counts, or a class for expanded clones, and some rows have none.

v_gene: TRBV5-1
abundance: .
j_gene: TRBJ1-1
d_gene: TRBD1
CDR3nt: TGCGCCAGTAGAGGACAGGGGTACCGGAACACTGAAGCTTTCTTT
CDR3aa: CASRGQGYRNTEAFF

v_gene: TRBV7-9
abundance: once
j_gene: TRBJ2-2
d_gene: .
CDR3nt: TGTGCCAGCAGCTTCGGACAAAGAGCCACCGGGGAGCTGTTTTTT
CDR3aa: CASSFGQRATGELFF

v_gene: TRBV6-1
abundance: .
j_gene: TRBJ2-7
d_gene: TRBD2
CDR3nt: TGTGCCAGCACCCTCGGGGGGACGGCACTTTACGAGCAGTACTTC
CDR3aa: CASTLGGTALYEQYF

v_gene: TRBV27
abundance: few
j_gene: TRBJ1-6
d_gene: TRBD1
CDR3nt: TGTGCCAGCAGTTTGCGACAGGGTAGCTCACCCCTCCACTTT
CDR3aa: CASSLRQGSSPLHF

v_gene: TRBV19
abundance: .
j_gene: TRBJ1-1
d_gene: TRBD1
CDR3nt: TGTGCCAGTAGTAGAAGACAGGGGACCAACACTGAAGCTTTCTTT
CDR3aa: CASSRRQGTNTEAFF

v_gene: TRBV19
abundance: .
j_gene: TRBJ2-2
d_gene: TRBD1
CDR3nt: TGTGCCAGTAGTCTCTACAGGGGACCCCTCACCGGGGAGCTGTTTTTT
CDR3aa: CASSLYRGPLTGELFF

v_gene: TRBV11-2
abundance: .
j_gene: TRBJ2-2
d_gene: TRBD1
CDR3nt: TGTGCCAGCAGCCAAAGACAGGGGGCGAACACCGGGGAGCTGTTTTTT
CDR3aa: CASSQRQGANTGELFF

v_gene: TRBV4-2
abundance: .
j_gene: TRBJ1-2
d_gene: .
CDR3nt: TGTGCCAGCAGCCAAGACGGGGGGACGAAACTTCACTATGGCTACACCTTC
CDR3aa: CASSQDGGTKLHYGYTF

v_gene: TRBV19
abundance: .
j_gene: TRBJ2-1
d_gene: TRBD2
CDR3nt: TGTGCCAGTAAACCCCGTTACCCCCCGACTAGCGGGGAGCAGTTCTTC
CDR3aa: CASKPRYPPTSGEQFF

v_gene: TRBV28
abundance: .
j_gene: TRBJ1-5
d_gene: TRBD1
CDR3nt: TGTGCCAGCAGACTAGGACAGGGGAGGGTCGGGCAGCCCCAGCATTTT
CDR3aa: CASRLGQGRVGQPQHF

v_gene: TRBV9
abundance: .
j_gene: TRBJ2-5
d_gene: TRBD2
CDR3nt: TGTGCCAGCAGCGTAGGTGCGGGGGGGCAGATAGAGACCCAGTACTTC
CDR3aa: CASSVGAGGQIETQYF

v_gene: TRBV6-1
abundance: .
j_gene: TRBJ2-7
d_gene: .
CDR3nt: TGTGCCAGCAGTGAACCCGGGAGCCCCTCCTACGAGCAGTACTTC
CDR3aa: CASSEPGSPSYEQYF

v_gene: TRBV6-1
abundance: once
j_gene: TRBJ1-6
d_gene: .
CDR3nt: TGTGCCAGCAGCGACAGGAGCTCCTATAATTCACCCCTCCACTTT
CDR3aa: CASSDRSSYNSPLHF